This is a list of T cell receptor beta chains from one sample in a study of blood T cell repertoires in COVID-19. Repertoires were generated with immunoSEQ multiplex PCR, while TCRdb's copy carries only in-frame clones and drops some. The sample includes about 48,000 clones, approximately 84% of them seen just once. Source material: peripheral blood. These receptors were collected from a woman aged 80 or over with COVID-19, enrolled during active disease. The CDR3 runs from the conserved cysteine through the conserved F or W. D genes are given only for firm matches. The listing skips clone size in some rows; elsewhere it reads once, few, many or a size class.

clone size | D gene | J gene | V gene | CDR3 protein | CDR3 DNA
NA | TRBD1 | TRBJ1-5 | TRBV30 | CAWSVPGVGGGFGIQPQHF | TGTGCCTGGAGTGTACCGGGGGTAGGGGGCGGCTTCGGTATTCAGCCCCAGCATTTT
NA | NA | TRBJ2-7 | TRBV5-6 | CASSLLPGSYEQYF | TGTGCCAGCAGCTTGCTCCCAGGGTCCTACGAGCAGTACTTC
NA | NA | TRBJ2-5 | TRBV20-1 | CSAPRLETQYF | TGCAGTGCCCCGAGGCTTGAGACCCAGTACTTC
NA | NA | TRBJ1-4 | TRBV11-2 | CASSFLAGKGEKLFF | TGTGCCAGCAGCTTCTTAGCAGGGAAGGGTGAAAAACTGTTTTTT
NA | TRBD1 | TRBJ1-4 | TRBV5-1 | CASSFTGAPNEKLFF | TGCGCCAGCAGCTTTACAGGGGCCCCTAATGAAAAACTGTTTTTT
NA | NA | TRBJ1-1 | TRBV4-1 | CASSLTGMGEAFF | TGCGCCAGCAGCCTAACAGGGATGGGTGAAGCTTTCTTT
few | TRBD2 | TRBJ2-1 | TRBV10-1 | CASKGLAENEQFF | TGCGCCAGCAAAGGACTAGCGGAGAATGAGCAGTTCTTC
NA | NA | TRBJ2-3 | TRBV7-9 | CASSLLAITDTQYF | TGTGCCAGCAGCTTACTAGCGATCACAGATACGCAGTATTTT
NA | TRBD1 | TRBJ1-1 | TRBV5-1 | CASSSRTGGRTAFF | TGCGCCAGCAGCTCCAGGACAGGGGGGCGGACGGCTTTCTTT
few | NA | TRBJ2-7 | TRBV6-1 | CASSDQWRNGDYEQYF | TGTGCCAGCAGTGATCAGTGGCGGAACGGAGATTACGAGCAGTACTTC
NA | NA | TRBJ2-1 | TRBV19 | CASSIGGSYNEQFF | TGTGCCAGTAGTATCGGAGGTTCCTACAATGAGCAGTTCTTC
NA | NA | TRBJ2-3 | TRBV6-5 | CASSPRESTDTQYF | TGTGCCAGCAGCCCCAGGGAAAGCACAGATACGCAGTATTTT
NA | NA | TRBJ2-6 | TRBV6-5 | CASSYSNGNGANVLTF | TGTGCCAGCAGTTACTCGAACGGGAATGGGGCCAACGTCCTGACTTTC
once | NA | TRBJ1-4 | TRBV6-5 | CASSYSGATNEKLFF | TGTGCCAGCAGTTACTCGGGAGCAACTAATGAAAAACTGTTTTTT
NA | NA | TRBJ1-1 | TRBV4-1 | CASSQWGQMNTEAFF | TGCGCCAGCAGCCAATGGGGACAAATGAACACTGAAGCTTTCTTT
NA | TRBD2 | TRBJ2-5 | TRBV18 | CASSPRGLASQETQYF | TGTGCCAGCTCACCTCGAGGACTAGCCTCCCAAGAGACCCAGTACTTC
NA | NA | TRBJ1-2 | TRBV2 | CASTTGIYGYTF | TGTGCCAGCACCACAGGGATCTATGGCTACACCTTC
NA | NA | TRBJ1-1 | TRBV30 | CACPSGGMNTEAFF | TGTGCCTGCCCCTCGGGGGGCATGAACACTGAAGCTTTCTTT
once | TRBD2 | TRBJ2-1 | TRBV2 | CASSGTTSGGYNEQFF | TGTGCCAGCAGTGGAACGACTAGCGGGGGTTACAATGAGCAGTTCTTC
NA | NA | TRBJ2-3 | TRBV9 | CASSVSRDTQYF | TGTGCCAGCAGTGTATCGAGGGATACGCAGTATTTT
NA | NA | TRBJ2-5 | TRBV28 | CASSPRGQPSETQYF | TGTGCCAGCAGTCCCCGCGGACAGCCCTCTGAGACCCAGTACTTC
NA | NA | TRBJ1-1 | TRBV29-1 | CSVEFGQGSFF | NA
NA | TRBD1 | TRBJ1-2 | TRBV30 | CAWRGTGGLGYTF | TGTGCCTGGAGAGGGACAGGGGGCCTAGGCTACACCTTC